A selection of T cell receptor beta chains follows, all from one sample in a study of cytomegalovirus exposure and HLA in healthy donors. Sequenced by immunoSEQ multiplex PCR; TCRdb stores in-frame clones only, minus some. The table has 200,000 to 250,000 clones, approximately 90% seen once. The sequenced sample was PBMCs. Every receptor here comes from a woman between 18 and 29 years old in good health and CMV-seronegative. Each CDR3 is given with its conserved first and last residue. Each record gives: V gene, CDR3 protein.

TRBV12-5	CASGLTGQREQYF
TRBV5-4	CASSLIGNTEAFF
TRBV7-2	CASSQNGRLPQETQYF
TRBV11-2	CASSTTGYGYTF
TRBV11-2	CASSTGGVGTEAFF
TRBV2	CASSLRGGANEQFF
TRBV7-2	CASSLYYYEQYF
TRBV7-2	CASSLAWEGEQYF
TRBV10-3	CAISEEGENTEAFF
TRBV6-6	CASSSTGNEQYF
TRBV11-3	CASSSGQGGGNTEAFF
TRBV5-1	CASSFNVGVSYNEQFF
TRBV7-6	CASSLGGPMNTEAFF
TRBV18	CASSPPRDNSPLHF
TRBV11-2	CASSLDYSNQPQHF
TRBV4-3	CASSRETSAETQYF
TRBV5-6	CASSPTGGATGKLFF
TRBV6-5	CASSPAGGRETQYF
TRBV11-3	CASSSGPRGMETQYF
TRBV6-1	CASRWTGIEQYF
TRBV7-2	CASSFTAGGETQYF
TRBV9	CASSVGQGGQLNTEAFF
TRBV2	CASSDQGRNYGYTF
TRBV13	CASSFQVALNGYTF
TRBV4-3	CASSLNRNEQFF
TRBV7-2	CASSFGRAADTQYF
TRBV19	CASRQGLAGGQETQYF
TRBV29-1	CSAVYSNQPQHF
TRBV7-9	CASSPVGGTEAFF
TRBV7-7	CASSPSQWESQETQYF
TRBV15	CATSREGKGGRGYTF
TRBV7-9	CASSLTSVGELFF
TRBV14	CASSQDQEPNGYTF
TRBV4-3	CASSQGFRQGYEQYF
TRBV4-1	CASSHPTGNTEAFF
TRBV6-5	CASSRVGGTDTQYF
TRBV27	CASSFGGEKLFF
TRBV7-9	CASSLVDRAGELFF
TRBV7-2	CASSLTGGGNGYTF
TRBV7-8	CASSLAASGNTIYF
TRBV5-4	CASSLTQGAVTGELFF
TRBV19	CASSPRRQGGTDTQYF
TRBV9	CASSVEAVYNEQFF
TRBV28	CASSLYGRGGNQPQHF
TRBV9	CASSRYRDSLINEQFF
TRBV5-1	CASSLNGGSGHTQYF
TRBV7-9	CASSLGTGASGELFF
TRBV28	CASSQNWDSANYGYTF
TRBV9	CASSVGGTRLETQYF
TRBV15	CATSGEERSSYNEQFF
TRBV29-1	CSVEDGHAPGEQYF
TRBV5-1	CASSQRDSRYEQYF
TRBV27	CASSPIPGQGSGYTF